This section outlines one TCR beta chain sequence together with its context. The protocol was immunoSEQ multiplex PCR, while the TCRdb copy is restricted to in-frame clones and leaves out a portion. The sample carries approximately 500,000 clones, around 74% recorded once. The CDR3 is 13 amino acids. V lost 5 bases and J lost 4; bases outside the gene matches: 3. Germline V gene lookup returns CDR1 MNHEY and CDR2 SVGAGI. This sample was taken from a study of shared clonotypes between healthy human individuals. Study-wide background: The study enrolled a couple of women and a few men aged 18 to 49.

The rearrangement joins TRBV6-5 to TRBJ1-2; 8 bases line up with TRBD1. Material: PBMCs. The sequence was obtained from a woman in her 40s in good health. Some clones in this sample may be carry-over from other donors' samples. The CDR3 region is CASSRGQVYGYTF. The CDR3 bases are TGTGCCAGCAGTCGGGGACAGGTCTATGGCTACACCTTC.